The rows below give T cell receptor beta chains drawn from one sample of a study of OX40 agonist ivuxolimab in advanced cancers. This table comes from immunoSEQ multiplex PCR, and its TCRdb copy is limited to in-frame clones, with some not included. There are about 26,000 clones in the sample; roughly 73% occur only once, and about 26% lies in the top ten. Source: CD4+ or CD8+ T cells sorted from blood, taken in a trial of the OX40 agonist ivuxolimab. These TCRs come from an adult with an advanced solid tumor such as melanoma, head and neck, liver or kidney cancer. The CDR3 runs from the conserved cysteine through the conserved F or W. Fields, in order: V gene, CDR3 protein.

TRBV5-4	CASSQDIGRVNYGYTF
TRBV12-5	CASGLELMTGNTGELFF
TRBV25-1	CASREAGTDTQYF
TRBV30	CAWTGTSYEQYF
TRBV5-4	CASSLGPAGYTF
TRBV5-5	CASSWQETNTEAFF
TRBV7-9	CASNDADTQYF
TRBV28	CASSSTTPRGDVEQYF
TRBV6-5	CASSYSPSGSSYEQYF
TRBV19	CASSMDRGRDYGYTF
TRBV7-8	CASSLSPGLAGGGNEQFF
TRBV27	CASSLPSGSLGEQFF